A selection of T cell receptor beta chains follows, all from one sample in a study of T-cell reconstitution after alpha-beta-depleted transplantation in children. Using its own MiXCR run on the PCR reads, TCRdb lists one record per CDR3 protein. The sample holds about 610,000 distinct CDR3 sequences, over 9.5% seen once. Sequenced here: PBMCs from the stem cell graft donor, sampled from the stem cell graft. The receptors come from a human donor who donated a stem cell graft to a child with acute myeloid leukemia. CDR3s include the opening cysteine and the closing phenylalanine or tryptophan. Clone sizes are given selectively: once, few, many, or a class where the clone is expanded.

CDR3 protein	J gene	V gene	clone size
CASRGPREPDTQYF	TRBJ2-3	TRBV27	few
CASRQGAAGANVLTF	TRBJ2-6	TRBV7-9	many
CASSPRPTVQETQYF	TRBJ2-5	TRBV18	few
CSVEDRALSGELFF	TRBJ2-2	TRBV29-1	few
CASSLHQGSGANVLTF	TRBJ2-6	TRBV28	few
CASRAGTSGPYNEQFF	TRBJ2-1	TRBV12-3/TRBV12-4	NA
CATSRVGGAGEKLFF	TRBJ1-4	TRBV15	many
CASSLGQGVEGTEAFF	TRBJ1-1	TRBV6-5	few
CSARVKRERTRTTNEKLFF	TRBJ1-4	TRBV20-1	NA
CASSWSLAPRSTDTQYF	TRBJ2-3	TRBV6-2/TRBV6-3	many
CASSYTGTPRPLQHF	TRBJ1-5	TRBV7-2	many
CASSPRTGRSNTEAFF	TRBJ1-1	TRBV5-1	NA
CASRTRARVKETQYF	TRBJ2-5	TRBV28	NA
CASAKREGRGTGELFF	TRBJ2-2	TRBV6-1	few
CASTDHGESYNEQFF	TRBJ2-1	TRBV7-2	few
CASSDRSGRMSYEQYF	TRBJ2-7	TRBV2	many
CASSYPRAPLDLLAKNIQYF	TRBJ2-4	TRBV6-6	many
CASSTAGLWGELFF	TRBJ2-2	TRBV28	NA
CSVAGGQGDTQYF	TRBJ2-3	TRBV29-1	many
CASSLVPTGAGANVLTF	TRBJ2-6	TRBV28	NA
CASSSGPNGGDTQYF	TRBJ2-3	TRBV5-1	many
CASSLLEGTYEQYF	TRBJ2-7	TRBV7-9	few
CASSQELGTSGRVGAYNEQFF	TRBJ2-1	TRBV4-1	NA
CASSYEFGTEQFF	TRBJ2-1	TRBV6-2/TRBV6-3	NA
CATSRDRGRLNTEAFF	TRBJ1-1	TRBV15	many
CASSYPGLADQETQYF	TRBJ2-5	TRBV6-2/TRBV6-3	NA
CASSPIAGAGQDTQYF	TRBJ2-3	TRBV4-3	many
CATTLKAGTNTEAFF	TRBJ1-1	TRBV15	NA
CASTPDRVNGEQFF	TRBJ2-1	TRBV6-2/TRBV6-3	many
CSARDRLAYSYEQYF	TRBJ2-7	TRBV20-1	few
CASSLFAGDNEQFF	TRBJ2-1	TRBV5-5	NA
CSVGLGGGFRNTEAFF	TRBJ1-1	TRBV29-1	few
CSARVRGAETQYF	TRBJ2-5	TRBV20-1	NA
CASSDSMVAASTDTQYF	TRBJ2-3	TRBV6-4	few
CASSYKTGAFSYEQYF	TRBJ2-7	TRBV27	NA
CATIGRERSDEQFF	TRBJ2-1	TRBV24-1	NA
CASSSPGRGIKTQYF	TRBJ2-5	TRBV6-5	NA
CSVSSRDRVNEQYF	TRBJ2-7	TRBV29-1	NA
CASSFNPGQGPGEQFF	TRBJ2-1	TRBV5-1	NA
CASRGAGEKLFF	TRBJ1-4	TRBV6-5	few
CSVANTGELFF	TRBJ2-2	TRBV29-1	NA
CASSLMTSGDYEQYF	TRBJ2-7	TRBV7-2	many
CASSFGASGVGKNIQYF	TRBJ2-4	TRBV7-2	few
CASSSTVGTEAFF	TRBJ1-1	TRBV7-7	few
CASSPWGLAGDQETQYF	TRBJ2-5	TRBV14	NA
CAVSVPPLGEQFF	TRBJ2-1	TRBV6-1	few
CASSLGSGRSSYNEQFF	TRBJ2-1	TRBV7-3	few
CASSLAPSGRGETQYF	TRBJ2-5	TRBV7-9	many
CASSLYWDYEQYF	TRBJ2-7	TRBV27	NA
CSARRLAGVYNEQFF	TRBJ2-1	TRBV20-1	many